The subject of this entry is one T cell receptor (beta chain). Antigen specificity is unknown. The CDR3 is 14 residues long. The V end was cut by 1 base, the J end by 6 bases, with 13 bases between. Germline V gene lookup returns CDR1 SGHKS and CDR2 YYEKEE (reference sequence). Clinicians in the United States treated all participants with HIV. Cryopreserved PBMC samples of about 1-10 million cells were used for DNA extraction. The source of the sample is a study of long-term antiretroviral therapy in people with HIV. General study points: In HIV, the repertoires covered a tighter span of CDR3 lengths than in controls.

The authors ran the immunoSEQ assay, v3.0, at survey level. This table comes from immunoSEQ multiplex PCR, and its TCRdb copy is limited to in-frame clones, with some not included. There are some 15,000 clones in the sample; roughly three quarters occur only once, and around 21% lies in the top ten. This sample comprised unsorted PBMCs, obtained 0.5 years before starting antiretroviral therapy. The V gene is TRBV5-5, the J gene TRBJ1-1; D is unresolved. The clonotype comes from a woman aged 40 to 50 with HIV. As DNA, the CDR3 is TGTGCCAGCAGCTTGACTCTGGCCGCTGCTGAAGCTTTCTTT. Protein product: CASSLTLAAAEAFF.